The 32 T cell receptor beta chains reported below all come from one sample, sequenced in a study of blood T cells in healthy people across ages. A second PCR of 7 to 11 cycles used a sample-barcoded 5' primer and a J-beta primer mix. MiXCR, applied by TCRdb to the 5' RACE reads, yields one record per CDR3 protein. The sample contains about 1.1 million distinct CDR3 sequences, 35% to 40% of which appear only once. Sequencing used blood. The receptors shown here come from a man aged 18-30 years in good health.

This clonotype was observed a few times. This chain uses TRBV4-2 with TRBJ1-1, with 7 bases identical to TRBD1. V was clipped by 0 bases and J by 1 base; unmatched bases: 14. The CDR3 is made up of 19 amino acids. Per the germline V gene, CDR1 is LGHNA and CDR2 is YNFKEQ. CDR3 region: CASSQDLRQGGTPNTEAFF. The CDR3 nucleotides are TGTGCCAGCAGCCAAGATTTGAGGCAGGGGGGGACCCCGAACACTGAAGCTTTCTTT.

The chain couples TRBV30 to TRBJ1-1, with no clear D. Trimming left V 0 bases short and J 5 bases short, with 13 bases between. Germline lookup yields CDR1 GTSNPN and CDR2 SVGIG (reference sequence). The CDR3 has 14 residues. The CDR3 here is CAWSVAEGGTEAFF. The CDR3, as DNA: TGTGCCTGGAGTGTAGCTGAGGGCGGTACTGAAGCTTTCTTT.

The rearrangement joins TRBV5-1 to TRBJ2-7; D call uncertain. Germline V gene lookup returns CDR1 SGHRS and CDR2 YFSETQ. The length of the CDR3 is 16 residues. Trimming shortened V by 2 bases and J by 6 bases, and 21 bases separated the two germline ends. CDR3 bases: TGCGCCAGCAGCTTAGGGCCCTCTAATGTAGGTGGCGAGCAGTACTTC. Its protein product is CASSLGPSNVGGEQYF. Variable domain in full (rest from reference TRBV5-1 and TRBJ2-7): KAGVTQTPRYLIKTRGQQVTLSCSPISGHRSVSWYQQTPGQGLQFLFEYFSETQRNKGNFPGRFSGRQFSNSRSEMNVSTLELGDSALYLCASSLGPSNVGGEQYFGPGTRLTVT.

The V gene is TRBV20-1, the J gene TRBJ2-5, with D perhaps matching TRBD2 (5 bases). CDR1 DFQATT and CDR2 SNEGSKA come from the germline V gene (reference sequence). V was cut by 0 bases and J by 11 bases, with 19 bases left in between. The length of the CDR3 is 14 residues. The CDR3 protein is CSARDFASPSEQYF. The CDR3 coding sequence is TGCAGTGCTAGAGATTTCGCTAGCCCGAGTGAGCAGTACTTC.

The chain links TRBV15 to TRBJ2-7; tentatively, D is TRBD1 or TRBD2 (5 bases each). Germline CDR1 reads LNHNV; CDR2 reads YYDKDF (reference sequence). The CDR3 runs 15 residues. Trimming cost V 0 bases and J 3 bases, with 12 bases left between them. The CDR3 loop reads CATSREYGTRYEQYF. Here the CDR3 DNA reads TGTGCCACCAGCAGAGAATACGGGACCCGCTACGAGCAGTACTTC.

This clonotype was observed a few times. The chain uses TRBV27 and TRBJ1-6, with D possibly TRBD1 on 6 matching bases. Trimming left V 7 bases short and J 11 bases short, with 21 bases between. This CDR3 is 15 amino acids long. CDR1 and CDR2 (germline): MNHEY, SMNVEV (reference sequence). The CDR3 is CASTDHTGLSTPLHF. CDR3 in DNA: TGTGCCAGCACCGATCACACAGGGTTAAGTACACCCCTCCACTTT.

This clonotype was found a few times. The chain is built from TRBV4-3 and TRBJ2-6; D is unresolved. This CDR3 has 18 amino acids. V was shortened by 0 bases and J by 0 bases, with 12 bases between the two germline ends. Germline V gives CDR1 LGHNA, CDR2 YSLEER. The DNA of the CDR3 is TGCGCCAGCAGCCAAGATTACGCCGGAACCTCTGGGGCCAACGTCCTGACTTTC. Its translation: CASSQDYAGTSGANVLTF.

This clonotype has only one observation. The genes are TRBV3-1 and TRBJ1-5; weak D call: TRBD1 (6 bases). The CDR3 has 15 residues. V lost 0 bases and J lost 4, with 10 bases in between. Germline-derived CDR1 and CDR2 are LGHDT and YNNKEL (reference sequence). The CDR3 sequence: CASSQELQGNQPQHF. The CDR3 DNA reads TGTGCCAGCAGCCAAGAACTACAGGGTAATCAGCCCCAGCATTTT.

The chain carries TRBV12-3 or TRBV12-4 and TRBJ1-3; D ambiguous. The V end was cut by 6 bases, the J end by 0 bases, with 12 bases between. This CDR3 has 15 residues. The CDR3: CASRHIPNSGNTIYF. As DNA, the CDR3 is TGTGCCAGCAGACATATACCGAACTCTGGAAACACCATATATTTT.

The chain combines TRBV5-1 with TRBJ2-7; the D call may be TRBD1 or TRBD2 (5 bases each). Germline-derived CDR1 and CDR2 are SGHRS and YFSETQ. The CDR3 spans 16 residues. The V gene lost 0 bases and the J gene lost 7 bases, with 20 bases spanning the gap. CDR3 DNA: TGCGCCAGCAGCTTGGCCATCGGGACCGACTATCGTGAGCAGTACTTC. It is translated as CASSLAIGTDYREQYF.

For the CDR3, the DNA is TGTGCCAGCAGCTTAGTCGAGGCTAGCGGGGGCTCTGCGCAGTATTTT. Its protein product is CASSLVEASGGSAQYF. This sequence joins TRBV7-2 and TRBJ2-3; 10 bases align to TRBD2. V trimming: 1 base; J trimming: 10 bases; junction bases outside the gene matches: 11. This CDR3 is 16 amino acids long. The germline V gene has CDR1 SGHTA and CDR2 FQGNSA.

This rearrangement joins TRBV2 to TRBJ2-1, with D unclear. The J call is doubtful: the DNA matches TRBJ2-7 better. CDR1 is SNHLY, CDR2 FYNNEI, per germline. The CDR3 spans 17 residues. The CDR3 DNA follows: TGTGCCAGCAGCTCCCTTCCTAGGAGCGCATCGCACAATGAGCAGTACTTC. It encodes CASSSLPRSASHNEQYF.

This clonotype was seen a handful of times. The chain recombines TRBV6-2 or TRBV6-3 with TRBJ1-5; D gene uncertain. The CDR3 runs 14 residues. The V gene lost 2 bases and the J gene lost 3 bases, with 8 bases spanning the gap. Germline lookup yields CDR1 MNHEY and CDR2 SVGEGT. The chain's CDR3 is CASSYGIPNQPQHF. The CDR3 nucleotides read TGTGCCAGCAGTTACGGGATCCCCAATCAGCCCCAGCATTTT.

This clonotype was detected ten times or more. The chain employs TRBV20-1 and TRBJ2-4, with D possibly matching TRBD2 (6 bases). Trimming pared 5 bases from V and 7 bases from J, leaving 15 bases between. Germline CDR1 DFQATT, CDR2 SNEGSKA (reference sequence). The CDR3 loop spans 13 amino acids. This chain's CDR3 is CSASRGNRNIQYF. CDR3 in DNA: TGCAGTGCTTCACGGGGGAACCGGAACATTCAGTACTTC.

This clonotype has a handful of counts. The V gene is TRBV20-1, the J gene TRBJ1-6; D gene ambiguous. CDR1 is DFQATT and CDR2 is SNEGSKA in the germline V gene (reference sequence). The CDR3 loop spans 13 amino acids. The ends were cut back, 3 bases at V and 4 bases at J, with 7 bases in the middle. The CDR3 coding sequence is TGCAGTGCTAGTATCGAATATAATTCACCCCTCCACTTT. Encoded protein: CSASIEYNSPLHF.

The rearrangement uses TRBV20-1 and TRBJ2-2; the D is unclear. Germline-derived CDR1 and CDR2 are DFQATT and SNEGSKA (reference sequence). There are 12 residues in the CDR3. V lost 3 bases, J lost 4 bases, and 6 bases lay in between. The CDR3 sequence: CSARSGTGELFF. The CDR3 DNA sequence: TGCAGTGCTAGGTCGGGCACCGGGGAGCTGTTTTTT.

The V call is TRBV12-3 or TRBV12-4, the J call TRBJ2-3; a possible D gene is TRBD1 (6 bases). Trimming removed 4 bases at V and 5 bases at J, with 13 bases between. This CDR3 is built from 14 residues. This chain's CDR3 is CASSYRVGRDTQYF. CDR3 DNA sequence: TGTGCCAGCAGTTACAGGGTTGGTAGAGATACGCAGTATTTT.

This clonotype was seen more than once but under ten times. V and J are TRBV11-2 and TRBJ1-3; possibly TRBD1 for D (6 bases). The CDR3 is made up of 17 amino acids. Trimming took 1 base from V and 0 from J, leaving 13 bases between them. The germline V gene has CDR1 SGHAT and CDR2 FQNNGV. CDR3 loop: CASSLVLTGSSGNTIYF. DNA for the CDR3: TGTGCCAGCAGCTTAGTATTGACAGGCTCCTCTGGAAACACCATATATTTT.

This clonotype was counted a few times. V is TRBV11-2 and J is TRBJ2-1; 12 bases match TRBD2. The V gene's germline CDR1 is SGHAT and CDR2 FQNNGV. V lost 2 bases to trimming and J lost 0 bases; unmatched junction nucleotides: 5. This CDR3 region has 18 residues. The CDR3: CASSLLRLAGVSYNEQFF. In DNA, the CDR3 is TGTGCCAGCAGCTTATTACGACTAGCGGGGGTCTCCTACAATGAGCAGTTCTTC.

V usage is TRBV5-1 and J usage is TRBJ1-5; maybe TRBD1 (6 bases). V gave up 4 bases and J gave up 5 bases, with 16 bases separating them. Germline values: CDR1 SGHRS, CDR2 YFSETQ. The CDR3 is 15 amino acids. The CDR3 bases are TGCGCCAGCAGCCTCGGCACAGGGTGGGATCAGCCCCAGCATTTT. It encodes CASSLGTGWDQPQHF.

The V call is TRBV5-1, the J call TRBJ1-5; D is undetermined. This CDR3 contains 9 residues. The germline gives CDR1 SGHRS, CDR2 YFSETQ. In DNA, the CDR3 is TGCGGGCACGTTCAGCCCCAGCATTTT. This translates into CGHVQPQHF.

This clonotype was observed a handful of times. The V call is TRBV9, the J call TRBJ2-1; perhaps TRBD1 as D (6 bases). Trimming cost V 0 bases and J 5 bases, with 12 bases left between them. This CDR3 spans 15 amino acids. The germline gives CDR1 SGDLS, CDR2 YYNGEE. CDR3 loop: CASSVVGALDNEQFF. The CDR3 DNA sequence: TGTGCCAGCAGCGTAGTGGGGGCTCTGGACAATGAGCAGTTCTTC.

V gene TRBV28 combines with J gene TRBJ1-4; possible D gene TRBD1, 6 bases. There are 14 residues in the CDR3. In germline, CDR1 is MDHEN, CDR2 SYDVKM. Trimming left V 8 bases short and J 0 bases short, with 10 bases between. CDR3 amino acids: CASGRTATNEKLFF. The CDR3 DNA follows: TGTGCCAGCGGTCGGACAGCAACTAATGAAAAACTGTTTTTT.

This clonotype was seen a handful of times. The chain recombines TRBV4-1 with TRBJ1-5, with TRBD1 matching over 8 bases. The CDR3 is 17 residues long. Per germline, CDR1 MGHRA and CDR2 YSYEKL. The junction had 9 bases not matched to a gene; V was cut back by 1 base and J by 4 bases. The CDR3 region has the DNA TGCGCCAGCAGCCAAGGGGGTGGCAGGGGGCTAAATCAGCCCCAGCATTTT. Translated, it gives CASSQGGGRGLNQPQHF.

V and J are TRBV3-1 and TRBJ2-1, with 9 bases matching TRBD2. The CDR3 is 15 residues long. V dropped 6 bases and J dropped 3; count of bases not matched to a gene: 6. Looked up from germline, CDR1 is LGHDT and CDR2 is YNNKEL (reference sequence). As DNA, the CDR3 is TGTGCCAGCAGAGAAGCGGGGGGATACTACAATGAGCAGTTCTTC. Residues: CASREAGGYYNEQFF.

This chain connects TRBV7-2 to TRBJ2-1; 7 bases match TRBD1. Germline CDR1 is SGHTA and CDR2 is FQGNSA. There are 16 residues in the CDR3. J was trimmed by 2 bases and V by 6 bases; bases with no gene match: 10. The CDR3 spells CTSSRTGTETYNEQFF. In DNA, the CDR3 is TGTACCAGCAGTCGAACCGGGACAGAGACCTACAATGAGCAGTTCTTC.

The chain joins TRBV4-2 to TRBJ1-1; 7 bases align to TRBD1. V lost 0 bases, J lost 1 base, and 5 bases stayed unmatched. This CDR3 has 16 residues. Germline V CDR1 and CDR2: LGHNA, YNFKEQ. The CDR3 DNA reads TGTGCCAGCAGCCAAGAACAGGGGCAGAAGAACACTGAAGCTTTCTTT. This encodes CASSQEQGQKNTEAFF.

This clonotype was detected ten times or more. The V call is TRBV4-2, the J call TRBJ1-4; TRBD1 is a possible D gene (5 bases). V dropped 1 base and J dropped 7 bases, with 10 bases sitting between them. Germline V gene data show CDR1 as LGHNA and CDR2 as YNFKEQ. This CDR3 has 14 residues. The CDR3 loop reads CASSQGGRGEKLFF. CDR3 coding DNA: TGTGCCAGCAGCCAAGGGGGACGCGGTGAAAAACTGTTTTTT.

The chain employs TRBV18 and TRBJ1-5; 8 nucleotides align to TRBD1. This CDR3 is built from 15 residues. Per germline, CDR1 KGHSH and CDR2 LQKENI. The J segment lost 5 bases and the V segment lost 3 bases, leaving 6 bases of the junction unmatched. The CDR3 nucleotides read TGTGCCAGCTCACCCGGGACAGGAACTGATCAGCCCCAGCATTTT. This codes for CASSPGTGTDQPQHF.

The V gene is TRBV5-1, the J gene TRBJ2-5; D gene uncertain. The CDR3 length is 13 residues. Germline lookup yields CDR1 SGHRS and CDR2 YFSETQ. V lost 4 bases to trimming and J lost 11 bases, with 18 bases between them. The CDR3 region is CASSVMGINEQYF. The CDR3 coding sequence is TGCGCCAGCAGCGTGATGGGGATCAATGAGCAGTACTTC.

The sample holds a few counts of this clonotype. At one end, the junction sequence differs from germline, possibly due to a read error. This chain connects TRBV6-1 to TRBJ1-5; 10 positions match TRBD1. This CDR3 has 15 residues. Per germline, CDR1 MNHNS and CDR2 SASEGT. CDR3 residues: CACRRDRGSNQPQHF. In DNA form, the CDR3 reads TGTGCCTGCAGGCGGGACAGGGGTAGCAATCAGCCCCAGCATTTT.

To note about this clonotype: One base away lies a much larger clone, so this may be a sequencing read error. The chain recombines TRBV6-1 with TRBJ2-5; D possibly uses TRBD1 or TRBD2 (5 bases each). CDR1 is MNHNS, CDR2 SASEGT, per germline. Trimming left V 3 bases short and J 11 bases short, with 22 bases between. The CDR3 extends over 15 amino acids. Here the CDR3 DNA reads TGTGCCAGCAGTGATGAGGGACCCAAAGGTCATGAGCAGTACTTC. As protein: CASSDEGPKGHEQYF.